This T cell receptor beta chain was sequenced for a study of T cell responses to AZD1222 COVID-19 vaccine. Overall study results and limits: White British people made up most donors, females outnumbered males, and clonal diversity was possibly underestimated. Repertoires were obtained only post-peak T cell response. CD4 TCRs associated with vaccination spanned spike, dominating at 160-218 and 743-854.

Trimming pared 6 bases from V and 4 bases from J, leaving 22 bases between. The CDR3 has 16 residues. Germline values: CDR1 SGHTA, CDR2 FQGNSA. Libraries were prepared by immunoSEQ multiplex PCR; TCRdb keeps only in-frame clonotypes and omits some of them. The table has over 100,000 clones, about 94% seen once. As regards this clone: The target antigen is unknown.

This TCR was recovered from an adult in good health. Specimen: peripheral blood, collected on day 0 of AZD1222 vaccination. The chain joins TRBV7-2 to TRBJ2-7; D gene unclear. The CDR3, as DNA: TGTGCCAGCAGTTCATCTAGGGCCCCTCTTCGGTACGAGCAGTACTTC. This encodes CASSSSRAPLRYEQYF.